This passage covers 28 T cell receptor beta chains from one sample sequenced in a study of T cell changes during pregnancy in multiple sclerosis. Repertoires were generated with immunoSEQ multiplex PCR, while TCRdb's copy carries only in-frame clones and drops some. The sample consists of approximately 50,000 clones, roughly 95% of them appearing once. The material was CD4+ T cells from peripheral blood mononuclear cells, obtained in the third trimester of pregnancy. The receptors were gathered from a female donor with multiple sclerosis, enrolled in a pregnancy study.

The CDR3 nucleotides read TGTGCCAGTAGTATGAGACAGCATAGCAATCAGCCCCAGCATTTT. Translated: CASSMRQHSNQPQHF. The genes are TRBV19 and TRBJ1-5; maybe TRBD1 (5 bases). V was cut by 3 bases and J by 0 bases, with 9 bases left in between. CDR3 length: 15 amino acids. The V gene's germline CDR1 is LNHDA and CDR2 SQIVND (reference sequence).

Here the CDR3 DNA reads TGCGCCAGCAGCTTGAACAGGGGGCCAGGAAACACCATATATTTT. Protein product: CASSLNRGPGNTIYF. The V gene is TRBV5-1, the J gene TRBJ1-3, with TRBD1 identical over 9 bases. J gave up 4 bases and V 1 base, and 3 bases lay outside the gene matches. Germline V CDR1 and CDR2: SGHRS, YFSETQ. This CDR3 region has 15 residues.

This chain uses TRBV9 with TRBJ2-3; 9 bases are a match to TRBD2. There are 15 residues in the CDR3. V shed 0 bases and J 5 bases; nucleotides not matched to a gene: 4. Germline V CDR1 and CDR2: SGDLS, YYNGEE. For the CDR3, the DNA is TGTGCCAGCAGCGTAGGGGCGGGGGGGCAAGATACGCAGTATTTT. It codes for CASSVGAGGQDTQYF.

This chain connects TRBV19 to TRBJ2-3; 9 bases are shared with TRBD2. The CDR3 is 15 residues long. Per the germline V gene, CDR1 is LNHDA and CDR2 is SQIVND (reference sequence). Trimming at V came to 3 bases and at J to 2 bases, leaving 3 bases not matched to a gene. The CDR3, as DNA: TGTGCCAGTAGTATCCTAGCGGGACCCACAGATACGCAGTATTTT. Protein: CASSILAGPTDTQYF. The full variable domain, its missing parts supplied by reference TRBV19 and TRBJ2-3, is DGGITQSPKYLFRKEGQNVTLSCEQNLNHDAMYWYRQDPGQGLRLIYYSQIVNDFQKGDIAEGYSVSREKKESFPLTVTSAQKNPTAFYLCASSILAGPTDTQYFGPGTRLTVL.

This clone is a singleton in its sample. V usage is TRBV9 and J usage is TRBJ2-3; 10 nucleotides agree with TRBD2. V lost 0 bases and J lost 3; bases outside the gene matches: 4. Germline values: CDR1 SGDLS, CDR2 YYNGEE. This CDR3 is built from 16 residues. This CDR3 is CASSVGPSGGTDTQYF. DNA of the CDR3: TGTGCCAGCAGCGTAGGCCCTAGCGGGGGAACAGATACGCAGTATTTT.

The rearrangement uses TRBV5-6 and TRBJ1-1; the D is unclear. Germline V gene sequence: CDR1 SGHDT, CDR2 YYEEEE. Trimming cost V 4 bases and J 3 bases, with 10 bases left between them. The CDR3 sequence is 13 residues long. CDR3 coding DNA: TGTGCCAGCAGCGCCGGGAGGGACACTGAAGCTTTCTTT. Protein product: CASSAGRDTEAFF. The complete variable domain, with remaining parts taken from reference TRBV5-6 and TRBJ1-1, reads DAGVTQSPTHLIKTRGQQVTLRCSPKSGHDTVSWYQQALGQGPQFIFQYYEEEERQRGNFPDRFSGHQFPNYSSELNVNALLLGDSALYLCASSAGRDTEAFFGQGTRLTVV.

The chain links TRBV9 to TRBJ2-2, with 7 nucleotides matching TRBD2. The V and J ends lost 7 bases and 7 bases, in that order; junction bases with no gene match: 10. This CDR3 has 14 amino acids. Germline CDR1 is SGDLS and CDR2 is YYNGEE. This chain's CDR3 is CASELGLESGELFF. The CDR3 coding sequence is TGTGCCAGCGAACTTGGACTAGAGAGCGGGGAGCTGTTTTTT.

CDR3 DNA: TGTGCCAGCAGCGTCACGGCGGGGGGGTACAATGAGCAGTTCTTC. Its translation: CASSVTAGGYNEQFF. The chain carries TRBV9 and TRBJ2-1; 9 bases fit TRBD2. Germline V gives CDR1 SGDLS, CDR2 YYNGEE. V trimming: 2 bases; J trimming: 4 bases; junction bases outside the gene matches: 4. This CDR3 is built from 15 residues.

The chain joins TRBV25-1 to TRBJ1-6; 9 bases match TRBD1. The CDR3 length is 18 residues. Unmatched junction bases numbered 6, after V lost 3 bases and J lost 0 bases. The germline CDR1 and CDR2 sequences are MGHDK and SYGVNS. The CDR3 DNA sequence: TGTGCCAGCAGTGAGGGGACAGGGTCGAGCTCCTATAATTCACCCCTCCACTTT. This codes for CASSEGTGSSSYNSPLHF.

The chain recombines TRBV19 with TRBJ2-7; perhaps TRBD1 as D (6 bases). The V end lost 4 bases, the J end lost 7 bases, and 17 bases lay between the germline ends. In germline, CDR1 is LNHDA, CDR2 SQIVND (reference sequence). CDR3 length: 14 residues. This CDR3 is CASSSAGVSGEQYF. Written as DNA, the CDR3 is TGTGCCAGTAGTAGTGCAGGGGTTTCGGGAGAGCAGTACTTC. Full variable domain (outside the CDR3, taken from reference TRBV19 and TRBJ2-7): DGGITQSPKYLFRKEGQNVTLSCEQNLNHDAMYWYRQDPGQGLRLIYYSQIVNDFQKGDIAEGYSVSREKKESFPLTVTSAQKNPTAFYLCASSSAGVSGEQYFGPGTRLTVT.

This rearrangement joins TRBV13 to TRBJ1-2, with D unclear. The V gene's germline CDR1 is PRHDT and CDR2 FYEKMQ (reference sequence). V was trimmed by 5 bases and J by 1 base, leaving 8 bases between them. The CDR3 totals 13 residues. CDR3: CASSAGVNYGYTF. CDR3 nucleotides: TGTGCCAGCAGCGCCGGGGTTAACTATGGCTACACCTTC.

V is TRBV2 and J is TRBJ1-4; 8 nucleotides agree with TRBD1. Trimming removed 4 bases from V and 8 bases from J; junction bases left unmatched: 6. Per the germline V gene, CDR1 is SNHLY and CDR2 is FYNNEI. CDR3 length equals 14 residues. The DNA of the CDR3 is TGTGCCAGCAGTGCCGACGACAGGGGCGAAAAACTGTTTTTT. As protein: CASSADDRGEKLFF.

The chain recombines TRBV28 with TRBJ2-3; 11 bases line up with TRBD1. CDR3 length: 15 residues. The V gene's germline CDR1 is MDHEN and CDR2 SYDVKM. J gave up 5 bases and V 4 bases, and 5 bases lay outside the gene matches. The CDR3 coding sequence is TGTGCCAGCAGTTACCGGACAGGGGGCATAGATACGCAGTATTTT. Its translation is CASSYRTGGIDTQYF.

The chain joins TRBV15 to TRBJ1-4; D is unresolved. The ends were cut back, 4 bases at V and 6 bases at J, with 9 bases in the middle. Per germline, CDR1 LNHNV and CDR2 YYDKDF (reference sequence). This CDR3 has 13 residues. The CDR3 DNA is TGTGCCACCAGCACGCGAACCGATGAAAAACTGTTTTTT. Protein sequence: CATSTRTDEKLFF.

V is TRBV5-1 and J is TRBJ1-2; D unresolved. V was shortened by 3 bases and J by 2 bases, with 8 bases between the two germline ends. This CDR3 is 13 amino acids long. Germline lookup yields CDR1 SGHRS and CDR2 YFSETQ. CDR3 protein: CASSSEANYGYTF. The CDR3 coding sequence is TGCGCCAGCAGCTCCGAAGCCAACTATGGCTACACCTTC.

The gene calls are TRBV5-1 and TRBJ2-3; tentatively, D is TRBD1 (5 bases). Trimming cost V 4 bases and J 9 bases, with 12 bases left between them. CDR1 SGHRS and CDR2 YFSETQ come from the germline V gene. The CDR3 extends over 12 amino acids. The CDR3 nucleotides are TGCGCCAGCAGCCTGGACGCAGGGACGCAGTATTTT. Residues: CASSLDAGTQYF.

The chain links TRBV15 to TRBJ1-2, with 8 nucleotides matching TRBD1. The germline gives CDR1 LNHNV, CDR2 YYDKDF (reference sequence). With V trimmed by 3 bases and J by 8 bases, 5 bases remained unmatched. The CDR3 covers 13 residues. CDR3 protein: CATSSQRTGGYTF. The CDR3 coding sequence is TGTGCCACCAGCAGCCAAAGGACAGGGGGCTACACCTTC.

CDR3 in amino acids: CAASTSGGPANEQFF. DNA of the CDR3: TGCGCCGCCTCGACTAGCGGGGGGCCGGCAAATGAGCAGTTCTTC. The chain has TRBV5-1 and TRBJ2-1; 13 nucleotides align to TRBD2. The germline CDR1 and CDR2 sequences are SGHRS and YFSETQ. CDR3 length: 15 amino acids. Germline trimming cut 10 bases from V and 7 bases from J; bases unmatched to any gene: 11.

The V gene is TRBV27, the J gene TRBJ2-1; 12 positions match TRBD2. CDR1 is MNHEY, CDR2 SMNVEV, per germline (reference sequence). The trim removed 3 bases at V and 6 bases at J, leaving 3 bases unmatched. CDR3 length: 15 residues. The DNA for the CDR3 is TGTGCCAGCAGTTTGCGGACTAGCGGGATCAATGAGCAGTTCTTC. It yields the protein CASSLRTSGINEQFF.

V usage is TRBV27 and J usage is TRBJ2-1; TRBD2 agrees at 7 bases. Germline CDR1 MNHEY, CDR2 SMNVEV (reference sequence). The CDR3 is made up of 15 amino acids. The V gene end was trimmed by 3 bases and the J gene end by 6 bases; junction bases not matched to a gene: 8. CDR3 nucleotides: TGTGCCAGCAGTTTTTTGGCGGGAGATGGCAATGAGCAGTTCTTC. Protein sequence: CASSFLAGDGNEQFF.

V and J are TRBV15 and TRBJ1-4, with D tentatively TRBD1 (6 bases). The CDR3 sequence is 14 residues long. Per germline, CDR1 LNHNV and CDR2 YYDKDF (reference sequence). Trimming took off 1 base at V and 7 bases at J, with 10 bases between the two ends. CDR3 amino acids: CATSRARGFEKLFF. The CDR3 DNA follows: TGTGCCACCAGCAGAGCCAGGGGCTTTGAAAAACTGTTTTTT.

This chain uses TRBV6-6 with TRBJ2-5; TRBD2 might be the D (6 bases). Germline values: CDR1 MNHNY, CDR2 SVGAGI (reference sequence). CDR3 length: 16 amino acids. Between the trimmed V and J ends, which lost 0 bases and 2 bases, there was a span of 13 bases. DNA of the CDR3: TGTGCCAGCAGTTACTCGACTTGGGGGGAGCAAGAGACCCAGTACTTC. This codes for CASSYSTWGEQETQYF.

The rearrangement uses TRBV14 and TRBJ1-5, with D unresolved. The V end was cut by 2 bases, the J end by 6 bases, with 11 bases between. The CDR3 is made up of 14 amino acids. Germline values: CDR1 SGHDN, CDR2 FVKESK. The CDR3 is CASSQYGVGQPQHF. In DNA form, the CDR3 reads TGTGCCAGCAGCCAATACGGGGTGGGTCAGCCCCAGCATTTT.

The rearrangement joins TRBV19 to TRBJ2-5; a weak D match, TRBD2 (5 bases). This CDR3 has 17 amino acids. Trimming pared 8 bases from V and 1 base from J, leaving 23 bases between. Germline CDR1 and CDR2: LNHDA and SQIVND (reference sequence). Written as DNA, the CDR3 is TGTGCCAGTTCGAGCGCCTTAGCGAACAAAATCCAAGAGACCCAGTACTTC. The encoded protein is CASSSALANKIQETQYF. The full variable domain, in which reference TRBV19 and TRBJ2-5 provide the parts outside the CDR3, is DGGITQSPKYLFRKEGQNVTLSCEQNLNHDAMYWYRQDPGQGLRLIYYSQIVNDFQKGDIAEGYSVSREKKESFPLTVTSAQKNPTAFYLCASSSALANKIQETQYFGPGTRLLVL.

This chain connects TRBV5-6 to TRBJ1-2; D is ambiguous. Trimming shortened V by 2 bases and J by 3 bases, and 14 bases separated the two germline ends. The CDR3 has 15 residues. In germline, CDR1 is SGHDT, CDR2 YYEEEE. CDR3 region: CASSLYFGQDYGYTF. DNA of the CDR3: TGTGCCAGCAGCTTATATTTTGGGCAGGACTATGGCTACACCTTC.

There are a few counts of this clone. The gene calls are TRBV7-6 and TRBJ2-5, with D tentatively TRBD2 (5 bases). In germline, CDR1 is SGHVS, CDR2 FNYEAQ. Deletions cut 1 base from V and 5 bases from J, with 5 bases between. The length of the CDR3 is 12 residues. CDR3 residues: CASSLVAETQYF. As DNA, the CDR3 is TGTGCCAGCAGCTTAGTAGCGGAGACCCAGTACTTC.

This sequence joins TRBV6-1 and TRBJ2-5, with 12 bases identical to TRBD1. The CDR3 spans 15 residues. Germline lookup yields CDR1 MNHNS and CDR2 SASEGT. Trimming took 8 bases from V and 4 from J; bases not matched to a gene: 8. The CDR3 protein is CASVGTGGFGETQYF. CDR3 in DNA: TGTGCCAGCGTTGGGACAGGGGGCTTCGGAGAGACCCAGTACTTC.

This rearrangement joins TRBV5-1 to TRBJ2-7, with 13 bases fitting TRBD2. Germline trimming cut 5 bases from V and 5 bases from J; bases unmatched to any gene: 25. The CDR3 covers 21 residues. Germline lookup yields CDR1 SGHRS and CDR2 YFSETQ. The CDR3 here is CASSHAGARGLAGEGRHEQYF. The CDR3 nucleotides are TGCGCCAGCAGTCACGCAGGGGCTAGAGGACTAGCGGGAGAGGGCCGCCACGAGCAGTACTTC.